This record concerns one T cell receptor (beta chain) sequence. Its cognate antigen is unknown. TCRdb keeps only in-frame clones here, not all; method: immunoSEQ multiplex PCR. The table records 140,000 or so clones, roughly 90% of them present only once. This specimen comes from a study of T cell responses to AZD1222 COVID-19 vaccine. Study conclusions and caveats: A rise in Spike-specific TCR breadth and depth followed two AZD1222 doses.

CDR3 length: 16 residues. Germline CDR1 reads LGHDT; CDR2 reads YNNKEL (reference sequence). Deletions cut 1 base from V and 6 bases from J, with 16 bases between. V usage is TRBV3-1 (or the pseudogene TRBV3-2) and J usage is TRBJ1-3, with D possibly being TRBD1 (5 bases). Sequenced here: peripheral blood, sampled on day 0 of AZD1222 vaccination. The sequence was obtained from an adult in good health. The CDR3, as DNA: TGTGCCAGCAGCCAAGTTCAGGGAGGGTCGGAAAACACCATATATTTT. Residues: CASSQVQGGSENTIYF.